These T cell receptor beta chains were read from a single sample in a study of T cell responses to AZD1222 COVID-19 vaccine. Using immunoSEQ multiplex PCR, the repertoire was profiled, and TCRdb retains in-frame clones only, with some absent. The repertoire consists of tens of thousands of clones, with approximately 90% occurring once and the leading ten covering less than 20%. The source was peripheral blood, collected on day 0 of AZD1222 vaccination. Source of these receptors: an adult in good health. CDR3s include the opening cysteine and the closing phenylalanine or tryptophan. Each record gives: clone size, J gene, V gene, D gene, CDR3 protein, CDR3 DNA. D genes are given only for firm matches. Expanded clones get a size class; other rows say once, few or many, or leave the size out.

NA TRBJ1-5 TRBV7-6 NA CASSLGGNSNQPQHF TGTGCCAGCAGCTTAGGGGGTAATAGCAATCAGCCCCAGCATTTT
NA TRBJ2-1 TRBV9 TRBD2 CASSAELLAAYNEQFF TGTGCCAGCAGCGCCGAACTACTAGCGGCCTACAATGAGCAGTTCTTC
once TRBJ1-6 TRBV5-4 TRBD1 CASSPRTGGSNSPLHF TGTGCCAGCAGCCCCAGGACAGGGGGAAGTAATTCACCCCTCCACTTT
once TRBJ1-1 TRBV6-6 TRBD1 CASTHGRQGAPEAFF TGTGCCAGCACCCACGGTAGGCAGGGGGCCCCTGAAGCTTTCTTT
NA TRBJ1-5 TRBV2 NA CASSPSGFGGQPQHF TGTGCCAGCAGTCCCTCCGGATTCGGCGGTCAGCCCCAGCATTTT
NA TRBJ1-5 TRBV12-3/TRBV12-4 NA CASSPGGPQHF TGTGCCAGCAGTCCCGGGGGACCCCAGCATTTT
NA TRBJ2-1 TRBV28 NA CASSFGRPYNEQFF TGTGCCAGCAGTTTCGGGAGACCCTACAATGAGCAGTTCTTC
NA TRBJ2-2 TRBV5-5 TRBD2 CASSLEGLAGFSTGELFF TGTGCCAGCAGCTTGGAGGGACTAGCGGGGTTTTCGACCGGGGAGCTGTTTTTT
few TRBJ2-7 TRBV5-1 NA CASTLPGQREQYF TGCGCCAGCACCCTTCCGGGACAAAGGGAGCAGTACTTC
NA TRBJ1-6 TRBV7-9 NA CASSLAQGGNSPLHF TGTGCCAGCAGCTTAGCTCAGGGTGGGAATTCACCCCTCCACTTT
once TRBJ2-2 TRBV6-5 NA CASSYPQGGTTGELFF TGTGCCAGCAGTTACCCGCAGGGGGGGACCACCGGGGAGCTGTTTTTT